This TCR beta chain came from a study of response to subunit inactivated influenza vaccine (dated by TCRdb to the late 2010s). Broadly, across the study: The study used deep quantitative T cell receptor repertoire profiling to track responses to a trivalent subunit inactivated influenza vaccine.

According to the germline V gene (reference sequence), CDR1 reads DFQATT and CDR2 reads SNEGSKA. Relative to germline, V is 3 bases shorter and J is 0 bases shorter, with 14 bases between their ends. The CDR3 goes from the cysteine to the phenylalanine over 15 residues. Only CDR3 DNA is held: 45 bases, read in frame from base 1. Here is what the overall study found, with its caveats: The authors suggested that each seasonal influenza vaccination may recruit only a limited number of new T cells.

A note on this clonotype: Its binding antigen is unknown. The sample holds no much larger clone one base away, and base qualities are not on file.

Libraries were prepared through RT-PCR. The sequencer listed for this sample is Illumina HiSeq 2500. TCRdb reprocessing: public reads trimmed at Q25 with fastp, clones called with MiXCR, in-frame beta chains kept. Every CDR3 protein is listed once, alongside the most common genes and DNA of its rows. Counted in this sample were around 470,000 distinct CDR3 sequences; around 7.7% of them appeared once. The top ten clones comprise around 13% of the sample. This receptor was taken from a man aged 50-75 years who received an inactivated influenza vaccine. Donor details come from another sample of the same person, matched by shared clones. The sample consisted of PBMCs from blood, taken roughly 24 months after vaccination. The receptor chain draws on TRBV20-1 and TRBJ1-1; perhaps TRBD1 is the D gene, with 6 bases matching. The CDR3 loop reads CSARYRAYLNTEAFF. In nucleotides, the sequence is TGCAGTGCTAGGTACAGGGCCTACTTGAACACTGAAGCTTTCTTT.